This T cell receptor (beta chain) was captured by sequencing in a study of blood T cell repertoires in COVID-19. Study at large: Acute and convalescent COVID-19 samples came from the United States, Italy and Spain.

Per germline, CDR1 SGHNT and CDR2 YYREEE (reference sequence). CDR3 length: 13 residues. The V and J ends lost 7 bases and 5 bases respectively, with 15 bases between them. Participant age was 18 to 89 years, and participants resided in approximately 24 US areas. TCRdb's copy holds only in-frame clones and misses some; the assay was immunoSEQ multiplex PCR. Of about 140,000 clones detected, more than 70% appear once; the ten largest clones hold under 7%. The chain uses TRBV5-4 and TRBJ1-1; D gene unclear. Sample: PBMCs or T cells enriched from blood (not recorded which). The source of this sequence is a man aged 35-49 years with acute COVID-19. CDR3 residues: CASGLWGETEAFF. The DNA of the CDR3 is TGTGCCAGCGGATTGTGGGGAGAGACTGAAGCTTTCTTT.